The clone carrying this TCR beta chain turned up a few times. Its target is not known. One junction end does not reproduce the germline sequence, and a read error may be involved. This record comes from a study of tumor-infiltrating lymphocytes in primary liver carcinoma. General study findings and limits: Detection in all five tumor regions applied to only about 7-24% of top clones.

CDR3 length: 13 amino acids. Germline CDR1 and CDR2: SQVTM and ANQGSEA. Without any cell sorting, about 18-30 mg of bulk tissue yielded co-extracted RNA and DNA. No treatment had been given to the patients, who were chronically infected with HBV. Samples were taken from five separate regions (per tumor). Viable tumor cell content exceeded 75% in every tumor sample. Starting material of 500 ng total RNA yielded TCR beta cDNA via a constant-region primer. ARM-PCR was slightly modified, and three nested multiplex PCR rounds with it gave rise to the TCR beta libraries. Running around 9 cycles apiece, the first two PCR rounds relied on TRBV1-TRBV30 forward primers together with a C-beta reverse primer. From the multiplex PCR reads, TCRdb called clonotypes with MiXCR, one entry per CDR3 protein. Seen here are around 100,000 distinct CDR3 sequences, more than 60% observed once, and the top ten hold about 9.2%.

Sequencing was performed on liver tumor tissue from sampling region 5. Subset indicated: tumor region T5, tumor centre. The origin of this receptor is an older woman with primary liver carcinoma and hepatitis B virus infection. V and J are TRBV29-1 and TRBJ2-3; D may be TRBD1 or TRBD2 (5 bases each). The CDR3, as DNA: TGCTGCGTTGGAACTAGTGGGGCAGATACACAGTATTTT. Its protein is CCVGTSGADTQYF.